This T cell receptor beta chain was recorded in a study of T cell responses to AZD1222 COVID-19 vaccine. Study-wide background: Doses given second, at about 4 or about 12 weeks, were pooled.

The CDR3 consists of 15 residues. V dropped 6 bases and J dropped 8; count of bases not matched to a gene: 14. Germline CDR1 is MNHEY and CDR2 is SVGAGI. Notes on the study in general: Females outnumbered males among donors, who were mostly white British; clonal diversity was possibly underestimated.

This clone has more than one count but fewer than ten. Its specificity is not known. Clones were sequenced by immunoSEQ multiplex PCR, and TCRdb holds only the in-frame ones, with some missing. Among roughly 160,000 clones listed, around nine tenths were seen once. The chain employs TRBV6-5 and TRBJ1-1, with TRBD1 identical over 8 bases. The receptor comes from an adult in good health. The material sequenced was peripheral blood, taken on day 0 of AZD1222 vaccination. The CDR3 DNA reads TGTGCCAGCAGCGTGACAGGGGATGGGGGTACCGAAGCTTTCTTT. It translates to CASSVTGDGGTEAFF.